This note documents a single T cell receptor (beta chain) sequence. The antigen is not known. This may come from a read error, since a much larger clone is one base off. Stated time point: persistent/refractory GD, antithyroid drugs over 5 years with positive TRAb. The authors made the TCR library using RNA they extracted from PBMCs. Each patient gave 7 to 9 milliliters of EDTA-anticoagulated peripheral blood. This CDR3 spans 12 amino acids. The ends were cut back, 4 bases at V and 3 bases at J, with 7 bases in the middle. Germline values: CDR1 SGDLS, CDR2 YYNGEE. This specimen belongs to a study of regulatory T cells in long-lasting Graves disease. Study-wide results and limits: Accuracy may have been reduced by the small sample size.

Relying on iRepertoire HTBI primers and Arm-PCR of CDR3 regions, the team built TCR beta libraries. MiXCR, run by TCRdb on the multiplex PCR reads, gives a single entry per CDR3 protein. The profile shows 650,000 to 700,000 distinct CDR3 sequences, around 30% of them singletons. The chain combines TRBV9 with TRBJ1-2; perhaps TRBD1 as D (5 bases). The TCR originated in a female donor with Graves disease. The sample here was peripheral blood mononuclear cells (PBMCs), taken when the disease was refractory, from a patient treated with antithyroid drugs. CDR3 nucleotide sequence: TGTGCCAGCAGCCAACAGGACTATGGCTACACCTTC. It encodes CASSQQDYGYTF.